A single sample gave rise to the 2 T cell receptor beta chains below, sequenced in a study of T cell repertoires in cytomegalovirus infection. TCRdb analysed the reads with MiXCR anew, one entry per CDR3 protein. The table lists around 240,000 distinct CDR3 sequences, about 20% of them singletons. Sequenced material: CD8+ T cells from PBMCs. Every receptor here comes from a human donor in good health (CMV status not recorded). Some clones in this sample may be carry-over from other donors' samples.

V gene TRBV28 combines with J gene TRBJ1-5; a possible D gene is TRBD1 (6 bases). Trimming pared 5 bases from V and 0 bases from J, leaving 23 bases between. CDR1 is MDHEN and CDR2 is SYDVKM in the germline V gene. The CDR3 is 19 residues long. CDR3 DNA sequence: TGTGCCAGCAGTACCTCACGGCCTTGGACAGTATTTAGCAATCAGCCCCAGCATTTT. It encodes CASSTSRPWTVFSNQPQHF. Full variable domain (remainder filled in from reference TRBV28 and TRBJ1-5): DVKVTQSSRYLVKRTGEKVFLECVQDMDHENMFWYRQDPGLGLRLIYFSYDVKMKEKGDIPEGYSVSREKKERFSLILESASTNQTSMYLCASSTSRPWTVFSNQPQHFGDGTRLSIL.

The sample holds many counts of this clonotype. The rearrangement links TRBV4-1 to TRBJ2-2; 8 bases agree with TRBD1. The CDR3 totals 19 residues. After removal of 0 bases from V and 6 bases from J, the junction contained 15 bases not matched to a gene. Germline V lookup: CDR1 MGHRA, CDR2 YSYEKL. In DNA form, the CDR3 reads TGCGCCAGCAGCCAAGAAGGAATAGATAGTGACAGGGGACCCGGGGAGCTGTTTTTT. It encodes CASSQEGIDSDRGPGELFF.